The 20 T cell receptor beta chains reported below all come from one sample, sequenced in a study of T-cell reconstitution after alpha-beta-depleted transplantation in children. Preparation of the TCRbeta library involved a method that used unique molecular identifiers. Each CDR3 protein is one row after TCRdb ran MiXCR on the PCR reads. The repertoire holds hundreds of thousands of distinct CDR3 sequences, with roughly 17% as singletons. The sample consisted of PBMCs from the stem cell graft donor, taken from the stem cell graft. These receptor sequences come from a human donor who donated a stem cell graft to a child with acute myeloid leukemia.

The chain is built from TRBV30 and TRBJ2-7; D is perhaps TRBD1 (7 bases). Germline-derived CDR1 and CDR2 are GTSNPN and SVGIG (reference sequence). The CDR3 runs 12 residues. Deletions cut 8 bases from V and 6 bases from J, with 17 bases between. The CDR3 sequence is CARGQGGSEQYF. The CDR3 DNA sequence: TGTGCCAGGGGGCAGGGGGGCTCCGAGCAGTACTTC.

With respect to this clonotype: Possible read error: a much larger clone is one base away. This chain joins TRBV5-6 and TRBJ1-5; D is perhaps TRBD1 (5 bases). The V end lost 10 bases, the J end lost 14 bases, and 19 bases lay between the germline ends. This CDR3 contains 11 residues. The germline V gene encodes CDR1 SGHDT and CDR2 YYEEEE. CDR3 sequence: CAFPPRQGKHF. In nucleotides, the CDR3 is TGTGCCTTCCCCCCAAGGCAGGGAAAGCATTTT.

The gene calls are TRBV7-6 and TRBJ2-2; 12 bases map to TRBD1. There are 17 residues in the CDR3. Germline-derived CDR1 and CDR2 are SGHVS and FNYEAQ. The V segment lost 5 bases and the J segment 1 base; nucleotides outside the gene matches: 5. CDR3: CASSPGQGAGNTGELFF. In nucleotides, the CDR3 is TGTGCCAGCAGCCCGGGACAGGGGGCAGGGAACACCGGGGAGCTGTTTTTT.

The rearrangement uses TRBV4-2 and TRBJ2-1; D perhaps matches TRBD2 (5 bases). Trimming stripped 1 base from V and 7 bases from J, with 17 bases between. This CDR3 contains 16 residues. Germline CDR1 and CDR2: LGHNA and YNFKEQ. Written as DNA, the CDR3 is TGTGCCAGCAGCCAAGGTGTCGGGGATTTGTCTAATGAGCAGTTCTTC. The encoded protein is CASSQGVGDLSNEQFF.

This clonotype was observed a handful of times. The J gene is TRBJ2-1, the V gene TRBV12-3 or TRBV12-4; no definite D call. CDR3 length: 11 residues. Trimming took off 8 bases at V and 7 bases at J, with 9 bases between the two ends. In DNA, the CDR3 is TGTGCCAGCCAGTTTTTGAATGAGCAGTTCTTC. It encodes CASQFLNEQFF.

This clonotype occurred a few times. The chain has TRBV30 and TRBJ1-5; D remains ambiguous. With 4 bases removed from V and 1 base from J, the gap between germline ends came to 8 bases. Germline V gene data show CDR1 as GTSNPN and CDR2 as SVGIG (reference sequence). The CDR3 is 13 residues long. The CDR3 DNA sequence: TGTGCCTGGAACGCCGCCAGCAATCAGCCCCAGCATTTT. It codes for CAWNAASNQPQHF.

This clonotype has at least ten counts. The chain links TRBV20-1 to TRBJ1-1; TRBD1 agrees at 9 bases. Trimming took 5 bases from V and 4 from J; bases not matched to a gene: 11. Per germline, CDR1 DFQATT and CDR2 SNEGSKA (reference sequence). CDR3 size: 15 residues. Here the CDR3 reads CSADSDRGYSTEAFF. Here the CDR3 DNA reads TGCAGTGCTGATTCGGACAGGGGTTATAGCACTGAAGCTTTCTTT.

Many counts were recorded for this clonotype. The chain uses TRBV20-1 and TRBJ1-2; maybe TRBD1 (6 bases). The CDR3 sequence is 14 residues long. Deletions cut 5 bases from V and 6 bases from J, with 19 bases between. Germline values: CDR1 DFQATT, CDR2 SNEGSKA (reference sequence). The CDR3 bases are TGCAGTGCTCGGGGGGGCGCCGGAGACGATGGCTACACCTTC. Translating gives CSARGGAGDDGYTF.

This clonotype appeared many times. This rearrangement joins TRBV29-1 to TRBJ2-7; 7 bases align to TRBD1. J gave up 7 bases and V 6 bases, and 9 bases lay outside the gene matches. Germline loops: CDR1 SQVTM, CDR2 ANQGSEA. The length of the CDR3 is 12 residues. The CDR3 nucleotides read TGCAGCGTAACCCCGACAGGGCAAGAGCAGTACTTC. Amino acid sequence: CSVTPTGQEQYF.

This clonotype was seen ten or more times. A junction boundary mismatches the germline segment, possibly from a read error. The rearrangement links TRBV10-3 to TRBJ1-5, with D possibly matching TRBD1 (5 bases). From germline, CDR1 is ENHRY and CDR2 SYGVKD. This CDR3 region has 14 residues. CDR3 bases: TGTGCCATCAATGAGGCAGGGCTAAATCAGCCCCAGCATTTT. It codes for CAINEAGLNQPQHF.

The gene calls are TRBV25-1 and TRBJ2-7; D possibly corresponds to TRBD1 (6 bases). CDR1 and CDR2 (germline): MGHDK, SYGVNS. With 3 bases removed from V and 5 bases from J, the gap between germline ends came to 11 bases. CDR3 length: 13 residues. As DNA, the CDR3 is TGTGCCAGCAGTGAGTGGGGGCTGGACGAGCAGTACTTC. Its protein product is CASSEWGLDEQYF.

The J gene is TRBJ1-1, the V gene TRBV5-1, with TRBD1 matching 8 bases. The germline V gene has CDR1 SGHRS and CDR2 YFSETQ. The length of the CDR3 is 15 residues. V trimming: 0 bases; J trimming: 5 bases; junction bases outside the gene matches: 6. The chain's CDR3 is CASSLADRDRTEAFF. CDR3 DNA sequence: TGCGCCAGCAGCTTGGCGGACAGGGATCGGACTGAAGCTTTCTTT.

For this clonotype: An end of the junction does not agree with germline; a read error may underlie this. The rearrangement uses TRBV20-1 and TRBJ2-3, with 14 bases matching TRBD2. Germline V gene data show CDR1 as DFQATT and CDR2 as SNEGSKA (reference sequence). The CDR3 totals 16 residues. The CDR3: CCARRLAGGNTDTQYF. In DNA, the CDR3 is TGCTGTGCTAGACGACTAGCGGGGGGGAACACAGATACGCAGTATTTT.

J is TRBJ1-5 and V is TRBV15; 12 nucleotides match TRBD1. J was trimmed by 7 bases and V by 0 bases; bases with no gene match: 7. This CDR3 contains 17 residues. Germline V gives CDR1 LNHNV, CDR2 YYDKDF (reference sequence). This CDR3 reads CATSRDRGQGARQPQHF. CDR3 bases: TGTGCCACCAGCAGAGATAGGGGACAGGGGGCAAGACAGCCCCAGCATTTT.

This clonotype showed up many times. The J gene is TRBJ1-2, the V gene TRBV5-1; 9 bases line up with TRBD1. The CDR3 loop spans 15 amino acids. The ends lost 4 bases at V and 10 bases at J; junction bases unmatched: 14. In germline, CDR1 is SGHRS, CDR2 YFSETQ. CDR3 amino acids: CASSIQGQGPSNYTF. The CDR3 region has the DNA TGCGCCAGCAGCATCCAGGGACAGGGACCCAGTAACTACACCTTC.

In its sample, this clonotype was seen a few times. This chain uses TRBV7-2 with TRBJ2-7, with D perhaps matching TRBD2 (5 bases). V was cut by 1 base and J by 6 bases, with 19 bases left in between. The germline CDR1 and CDR2 sequences are SGHTA and FQGNSA. This CDR3 has 16 amino acids. In nucleotides, the CDR3 is TGTGCCAGCAGCTTAGATCGATGGTCTAGCCCACCCGAGCAGTACTTC. It encodes CASSLDRWSSPPEQYF.

This clonotype came up a few times. The chain carries TRBV7-9 and TRBJ1-1; tentative D call: TRBD1 (5 bases). The germline V and J ends were trimmed by 3 bases and 4 bases, with 12 bases remaining between them. This CDR3 is built from 14 residues. Germline V gives CDR1 SEHNR, CDR2 FQNEAQ (reference sequence). For the CDR3, the DNA is TGTGCCAGCAGCTTTGACAGACAAATCACTGAAGCTTTCTTT. Translated: CASSFDRQITEAFF.

This clonotype has at least ten counts. The chain couples TRBV7-2 to TRBJ2-5; D not certain. Trimming took 3 bases from V and 3 from J, leaving 5 bases between them. Germline V gives CDR1 SGHTA, CDR2 FQGNSA. The CDR3 runs to 12 residues. The CDR3 sequence is CASSFQEETQYF. The CDR3 region has the DNA TGTGCCAGCAGCTTCCAGGAAGAGACCCAGTACTTC.

This chain links TRBV20-1 with TRBJ2-3, with TRBD2 matching 8 bases. CDR1 is DFQATT, CDR2 SNEGSKA, per germline (reference sequence). V dropped 6 bases and J dropped 0; count of bases not matched to a gene: 11. The CDR3 loop spans 16 amino acids. The CDR3 sequence is CSARPGGGVSTDTQYF. The CDR3 DNA sequence: TGCAGTGCACGTCCGGGGGGGGGAGTCAGCACAGATACGCAGTATTTT.

Here the CDR3 DNA reads TGCAGTCTGGAGCAGCATGACTATGGCTACACCTTC. This encodes CSLEQHDYGYTF. The genes are TRBV20-1 and TRBJ1-2; D is uncertain. V was shortened by 8 bases and J by 3 bases, with 13 bases between the two germline ends. The CDR3 covers 12 residues. Germline-derived CDR1 and CDR2 are DFQATT and SNEGSKA (reference sequence).